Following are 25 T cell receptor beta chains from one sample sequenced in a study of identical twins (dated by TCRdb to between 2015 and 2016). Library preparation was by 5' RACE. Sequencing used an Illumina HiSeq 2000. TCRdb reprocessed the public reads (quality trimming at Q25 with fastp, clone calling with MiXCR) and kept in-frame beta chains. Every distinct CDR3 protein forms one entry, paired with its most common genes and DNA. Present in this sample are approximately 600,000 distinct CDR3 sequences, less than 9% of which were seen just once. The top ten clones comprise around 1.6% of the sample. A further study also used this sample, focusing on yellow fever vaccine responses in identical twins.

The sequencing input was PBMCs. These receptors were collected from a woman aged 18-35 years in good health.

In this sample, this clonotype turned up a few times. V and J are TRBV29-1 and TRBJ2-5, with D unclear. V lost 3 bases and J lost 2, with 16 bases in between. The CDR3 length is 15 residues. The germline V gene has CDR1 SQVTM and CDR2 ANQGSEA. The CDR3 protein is CSVDALGPFQETQYF. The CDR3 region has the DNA TGCAGCGTTGACGCCTTAGGGCCATTTCAAGAGACCCAGTACTTC.

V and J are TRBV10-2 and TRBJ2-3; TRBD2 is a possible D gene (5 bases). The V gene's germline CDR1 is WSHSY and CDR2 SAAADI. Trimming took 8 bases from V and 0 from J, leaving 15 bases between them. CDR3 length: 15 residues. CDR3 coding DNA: TGCGCCAGCGGCCCCGGGATCCAGAGCACAGATACGCAGTATTTT. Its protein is CASGPGIQSTDTQYF.

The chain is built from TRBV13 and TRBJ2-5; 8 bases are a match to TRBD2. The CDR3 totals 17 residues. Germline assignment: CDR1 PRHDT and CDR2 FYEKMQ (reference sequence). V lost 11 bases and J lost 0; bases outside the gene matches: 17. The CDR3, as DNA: TGTGCCTTCAGCCCCCGAGCGGGGGCATTCTACCAAGAGACCCAGTACTTC. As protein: CAFSPRAGAFYQETQYF.

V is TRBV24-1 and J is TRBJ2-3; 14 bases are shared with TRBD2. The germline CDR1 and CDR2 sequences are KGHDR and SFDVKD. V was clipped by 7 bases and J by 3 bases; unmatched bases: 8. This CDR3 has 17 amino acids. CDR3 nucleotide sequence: TGTGCCACCAGCCCCCCGGGACTAGCGGGAGAGACAGATACGCAGTATTTT. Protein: CATSPPGLAGETDTQYF.

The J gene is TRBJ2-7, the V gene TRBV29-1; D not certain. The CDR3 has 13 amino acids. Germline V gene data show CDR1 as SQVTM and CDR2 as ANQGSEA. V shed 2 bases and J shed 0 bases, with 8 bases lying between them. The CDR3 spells CSVESKSSYEQYF. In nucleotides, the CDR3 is TGCAGCGTTGAAAGCAAGAGCTCCTACGAGCAGTACTTC.

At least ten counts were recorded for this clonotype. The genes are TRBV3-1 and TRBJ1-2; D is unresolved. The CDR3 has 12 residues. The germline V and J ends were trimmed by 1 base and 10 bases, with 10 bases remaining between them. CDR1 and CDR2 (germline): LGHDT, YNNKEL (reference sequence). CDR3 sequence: CASSQGKTDYTF. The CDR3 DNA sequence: TGTGCCAGCAGCCAAGGCAAGACCGACTACACCTTC.

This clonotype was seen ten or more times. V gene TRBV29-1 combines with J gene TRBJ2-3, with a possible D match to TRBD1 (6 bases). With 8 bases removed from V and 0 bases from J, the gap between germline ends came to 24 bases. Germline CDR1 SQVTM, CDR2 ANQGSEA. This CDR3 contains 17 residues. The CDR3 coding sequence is TGCAGCACTATACAGGGCCTGCGATTTACTAGCACAGATACGCAGTATTTT. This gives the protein CSTIQGLRFTSTDTQYF.

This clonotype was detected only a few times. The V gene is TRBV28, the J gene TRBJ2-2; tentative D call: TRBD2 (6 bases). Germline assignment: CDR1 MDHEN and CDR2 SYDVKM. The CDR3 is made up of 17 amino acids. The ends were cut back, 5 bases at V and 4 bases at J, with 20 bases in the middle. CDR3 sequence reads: CASSPPPSAPGTGELFF. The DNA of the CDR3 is TGTGCCAGCAGTCCACCACCTAGCGCCCCCGGCACCGGGGAGCTGTTTTTT.

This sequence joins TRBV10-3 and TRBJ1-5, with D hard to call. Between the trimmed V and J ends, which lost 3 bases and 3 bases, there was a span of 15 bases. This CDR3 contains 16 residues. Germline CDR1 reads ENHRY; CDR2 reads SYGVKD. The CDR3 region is CAISEGKVYSNQPQHF. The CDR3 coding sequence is TGTGCCATCAGTGAAGGGAAAGTTTACTCCAATCAGCCCCAGCATTTT.

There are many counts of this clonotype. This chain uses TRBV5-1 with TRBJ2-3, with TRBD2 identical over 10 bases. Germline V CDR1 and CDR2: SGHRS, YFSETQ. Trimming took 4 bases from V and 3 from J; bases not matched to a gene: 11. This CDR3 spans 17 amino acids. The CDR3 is CASSGLWTSGKTDTQYF. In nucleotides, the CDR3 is TGCGCCAGCAGCGGATTATGGACTAGCGGAAAAACAGATACGCAGTATTTT.

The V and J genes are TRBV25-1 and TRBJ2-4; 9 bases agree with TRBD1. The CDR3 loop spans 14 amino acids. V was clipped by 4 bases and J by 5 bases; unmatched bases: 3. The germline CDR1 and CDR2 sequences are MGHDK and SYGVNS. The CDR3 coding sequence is TGTGCCAGCAGTGGACAGGGGGATCAAAACATTCAGTACTTC. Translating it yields CASSGQGDQNIQYF.

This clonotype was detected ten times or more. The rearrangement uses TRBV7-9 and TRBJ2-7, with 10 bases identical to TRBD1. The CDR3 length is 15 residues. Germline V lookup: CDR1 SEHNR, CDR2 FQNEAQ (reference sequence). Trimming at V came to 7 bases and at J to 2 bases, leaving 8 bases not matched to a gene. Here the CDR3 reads CASTAQGQGTYEQYF. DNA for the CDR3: TGTGCCAGCACCGCCCAGGGACAGGGGACCTACGAGCAGTACTTC.

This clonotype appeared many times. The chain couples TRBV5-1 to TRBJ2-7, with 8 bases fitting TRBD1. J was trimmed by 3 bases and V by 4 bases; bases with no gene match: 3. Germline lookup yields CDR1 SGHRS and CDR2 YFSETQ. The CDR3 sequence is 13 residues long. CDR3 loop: CASSSGQGYEQYF. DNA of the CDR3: TGCGCCAGCAGCAGCGGACAGGGCTACGAGCAGTACTTC.

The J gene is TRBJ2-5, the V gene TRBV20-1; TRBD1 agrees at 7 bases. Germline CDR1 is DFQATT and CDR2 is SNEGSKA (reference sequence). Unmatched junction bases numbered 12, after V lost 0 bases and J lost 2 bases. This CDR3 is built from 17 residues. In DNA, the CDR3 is TGCAGTGCTAGAGACGCCGGGACAGTGTTTAGGCAAGAGACCCAGTACTTC. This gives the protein CSARDAGTVFRQETQYF.

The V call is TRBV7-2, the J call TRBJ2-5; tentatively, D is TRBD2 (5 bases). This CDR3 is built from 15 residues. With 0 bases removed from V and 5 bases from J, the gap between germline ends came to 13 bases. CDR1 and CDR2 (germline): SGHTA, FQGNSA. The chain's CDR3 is CASSLAGGPWETQYF. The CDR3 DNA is TGTGCCAGCAGCTTAGCCGGCGGGCCTTGGGAGACCCAGTACTTC.

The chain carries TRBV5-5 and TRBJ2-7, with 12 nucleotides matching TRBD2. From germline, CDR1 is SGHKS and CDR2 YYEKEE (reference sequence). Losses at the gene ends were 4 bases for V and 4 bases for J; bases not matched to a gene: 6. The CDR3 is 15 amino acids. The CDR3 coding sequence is TGTGCCAGCAGCATGGGACTAGCGGGTATTTACGAGCAGTACTTC. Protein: CASSMGLAGIYEQYF. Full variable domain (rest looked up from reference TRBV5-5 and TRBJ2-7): DAGVTQSPTHLIKTRGQQVTLRCSPISGHKSVSWYQQVLGQGPQFIFQYYEKEERGRGNFPDRFSARQFPNYSSELNVNALLLGDSALYLCASSMGLAGIYEQYFGPGTRLTVT.

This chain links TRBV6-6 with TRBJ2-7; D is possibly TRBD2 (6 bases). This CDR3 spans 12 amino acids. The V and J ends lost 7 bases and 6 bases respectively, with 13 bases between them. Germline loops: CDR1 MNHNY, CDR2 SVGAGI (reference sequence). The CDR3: CASTGENPEQYF. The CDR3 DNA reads TGTGCCAGCACGGGGGAGAACCCCGAGCAGTACTTC.

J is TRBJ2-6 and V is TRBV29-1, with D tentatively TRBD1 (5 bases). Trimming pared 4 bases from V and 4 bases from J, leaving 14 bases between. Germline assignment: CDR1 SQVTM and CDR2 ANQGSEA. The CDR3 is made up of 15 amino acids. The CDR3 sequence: CSVAGRESGANVLTF. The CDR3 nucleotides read TGCAGCGTTGCCGGCAGGGAATCCGGGGCCAACGTCCTGACTTTC.

This CDR3 is CASSPTGGPWSPLHF. Written as DNA, the CDR3 is TGTGCCAGCAGTCCTACAGGGGGGCCTTGGTCACCCCTCCACTTT. The J gene is TRBJ1-6, the V gene TRBV12-3 or TRBV12-4; 8 bases line up with TRBD1. This CDR3 has 15 residues. The trim removed 5 bases at V and 10 bases at J, leaving 10 bases unmatched.

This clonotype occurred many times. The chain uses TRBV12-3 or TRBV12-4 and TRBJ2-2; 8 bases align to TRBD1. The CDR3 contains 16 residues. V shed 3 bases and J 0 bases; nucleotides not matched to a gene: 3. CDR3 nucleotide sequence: TGTGCCAGCAGTTTCCGGACAGGGACGAACACCGGGGAGCTGTTTTTT. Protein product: CASSFRTGTNTGELFF.

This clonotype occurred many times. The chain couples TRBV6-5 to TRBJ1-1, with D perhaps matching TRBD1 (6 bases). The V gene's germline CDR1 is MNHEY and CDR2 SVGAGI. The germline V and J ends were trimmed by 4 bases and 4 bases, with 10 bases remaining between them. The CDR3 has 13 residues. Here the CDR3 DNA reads TGTGCCAGCAGTTCGACAGGCGGCACTGAAGCTTTCTTT. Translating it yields CASSSTGGTEAFF.

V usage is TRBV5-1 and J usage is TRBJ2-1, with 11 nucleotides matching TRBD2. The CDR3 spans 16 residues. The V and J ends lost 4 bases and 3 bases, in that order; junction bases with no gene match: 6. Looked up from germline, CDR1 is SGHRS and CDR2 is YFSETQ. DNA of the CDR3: TGCGCCAGCAGCCTCCAGGGACTAGCGGACTACAATGAGCAGTTCTTC. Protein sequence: CASSLQGLADYNEQFF.

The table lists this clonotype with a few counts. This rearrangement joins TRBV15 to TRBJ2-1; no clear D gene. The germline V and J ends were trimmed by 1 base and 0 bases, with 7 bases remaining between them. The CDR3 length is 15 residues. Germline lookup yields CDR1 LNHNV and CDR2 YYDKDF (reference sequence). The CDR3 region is CATSRALGSYNEQFF. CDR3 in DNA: TGTGCCACCAGCAGAGCGTTGGGCTCCTACAATGAGCAGTTCTTC.

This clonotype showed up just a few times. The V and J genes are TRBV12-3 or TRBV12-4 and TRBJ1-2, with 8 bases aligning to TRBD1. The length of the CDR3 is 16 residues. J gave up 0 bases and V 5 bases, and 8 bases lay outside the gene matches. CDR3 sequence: CASSPRGREANYGYTF. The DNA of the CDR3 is TGTGCCAGCAGTCCCAGGGGGCGGGAAGCTAACTATGGCTACACCTTC.

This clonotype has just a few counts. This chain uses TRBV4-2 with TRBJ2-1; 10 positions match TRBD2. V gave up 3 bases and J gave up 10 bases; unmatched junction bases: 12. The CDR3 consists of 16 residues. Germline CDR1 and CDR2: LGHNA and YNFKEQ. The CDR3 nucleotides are TGTGCCAGCAGCCAGCTTCTAGCGGGGGCCCTCGGGGAGCAGTTCTTC. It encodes CASSQLLAGALGEQFF.